This T cell receptor (beta chain) appears in the sequencing data of a study of tumor and adjacent non-tumor tissue in lung cancer. Study background: There were 12 adenocarcinoma, a couple of squamous cell carcinoma and 1 small cell lung cancer cases. On average, productive TCRbeta reads reached a few million per sample.

The library came from three nested PCR rounds adapted from ARM-PCR protocols. Each CDR3 protein gets one entry after TCRdb re-called the multiplex PCR reads with MiXCR. The repertoire holds about 80,000 distinct CDR3 sequences, with more than 80% as singletons. About this clonotype itself: This clone may be a read error of a much larger clone one base away.

RNA was extracted from bulk tissue without any cell sorting. Distant lung tissue was collected more than 3 cm away from the tumor edge. V lost 4 bases, J lost 6 bases, and 14 bases stayed unmatched. In germline, CDR1 is DFQATT, CDR2 SNEGSKA (reference sequence). The CDR3 extends over 15 amino acids. This chain connects TRBV20-1 to TRBJ2-7; 8 nucleotides line up with TRBD2. The specimen sequenced was distant non-tumor lung tissue. The clonotype was recovered from a man aged 60 to 69 with non-small cell lung cancer. The CDR3 coding sequence is TGCAGTGCTACAGACGTACGGGAGGGCCACGGCGAGCAGTACTTC. As protein: CSATDVREGHGEQYF.